This T cell receptor (beta chain) derives from a study of cytomegalovirus exposure and HLA in healthy donors (dated by TCRdb to the late 2010s). About the investigation overall: An earlier analysis of roughly 630 of the donors reported approximately 290 Gb of sequence data and roughly 100 million unique TCR beta sequences from 150 million to 200 million T cells. An early release that covered roughly 600 HLA-typed donors contained about 300 gigabases of sequencing data and around 80 million unique TCR sequences. The genetic ancestry cluster associated with self-reported Caucasian donors included 65% to 90% of the roughly 410 genotyped donors. The study was designed to test whether signatures of past pathogen exposure could be identified by cataloging public T cell receptors. The study used immunosequencing to profile the T cell repertoires of around 600 subjects and linked those repertoires to cytomegalovirus serostatus. Besides the first cohort of 550 to 750 subjects, a separate validation cohort made up of roughly 120 different subjects was used. The study combined high-throughput TCR immunosequencing, statistical association of individual TCRs with disease status, and machine learning to predict cytomegalovirus infection status. A later analysis re-analyzed previously published TCR beta repertoires from approximately 670 donors and added high-resolution HLA genotyping to study TCR occurrence patterns. The later analysis used no new phenotypic data to find candidate immune exposures, relying instead on TCR beta sequences and their occurrence across donors. An earlier analysis of around 640 of the donors used high-throughput TCR beta sequencing to judge whether each TCR beta V gene segment behaved as functional or pseudogenic. Alongside the repertoire data, information on donor age, sex, ethnicity and CMV serostatus was compiled. A later genetic analysis took genome-wide SNP genotypes for about 55% of the roughly 670 donors and used that subset as a discovery cohort. All discovery cohort repertoires had been generated using a single sequencing platform. HLA typing covered class I and class II loci at four-digit resolution. Typing coverage differed by locus: A, B, C, DRB1 and DQB1 were typed in about 620-640 donors, DQA1 in 522, DPA1 in approximately 600, and DPB1 in roughly 450. Roughly five DR-DQ haplotypes were handled as single units for association and clustering, since linkage in the cohort was strong. Across roughly 420 genotyped donors of the cohort, an average of roughly 250,000 unique TCR beta nucleotide sequences per donor were sequenced, and roughly a sixth of those sequences were non-productive.

In total, more than 500 healthy bone marrow donors made up the cohort. Cohort members were all nominally healthy when sampled, although unrecorded immune exposures were likely present. The donor was CMV seronegative and belonged to the group of under 400 seronegative cohort members. A peripheral blood sample was collected from each donor, and TCR beta sequencing was performed on peripheral blood mononuclear cells. The Qiagen DNeasy Blood Extraction Kit was used to extract genomic DNA from the blood cell samples. A word on this clone: The specificity of this receptor is unknown. No qualities accompany the bases; no much larger clone lies one base away.

What the study reported, not specific to this receptor: A further reported finding was that TCR beta sequences accurately predicted the HLA-A and HLA-B alleles for most subjects in the first cohort. Because some donors lacked HLA typing at each locus, the association tests relied only on the typed subset. Some 16 rarely observed V segments, including chromosome 9 orphons, were excluded from the earlier analysis of a few hundred of the donors because counts were too low. A later analysis reported that several top co-occurrence clusters appeared linked to parvovirus B19, influenza, CMV and Epstein-Barr virus. Sequencing depth was assumed to be roughly uniform across donors in the presence/absence analyses, though that assumption may not hold. Correlated functional status among segregating V segments might be attributable to linkage disequilibrium, but an unknown experimental factor could not be ruled out. According to a later analysis, TCR association rates differed among HLA loci, with DRB1 alleles showing the most associated TCRs and HLA-C alleles showing the fewest. The authors suggested that the approach could potentially be generalized to other disease states and immunological phenotypes. V-gene and J-gene trimming of TCR beta chains was associated with a missense DCLRE1C variant in a later genetic analysis, and the association was replicated in an independent cohort. According to a later analysis, most CMV-associated TCR beta chains appeared to be HLA-restricted, and the HLA associations seemed to be driven largely by CMV exposure. A total of fewer than 200 TCR beta chains were listed by the study as associated with cytomegalovirus. A cluster of highly shared sequence variants was judged likely to be a technical artifact of the sequencing pipeline. In this cohort, only TCR beta chains were sequenced, and detectable features were limited by the absence of alpha or paired-chain data. The only immune exposure information available for the cohort was CMV serostatus. Compared with equally common non-associated chains, HLA-associated TCR beta chains in a later analysis were more clonally expanded and had lower generation probabilities. Some IMGT-functional V segments, including TRBV6-2 and TRBV6-3, could not be distinguished by the 87-base-pair reads and were therefore excluded. In both the original and validation cohorts, the classifier was reported to diagnose cytomegalovirus status with high specificity and sensitivity. Broadly in line with IMGT annotations, most TCR beta V segments showed up in productive rearrangements about 90% or about 30% of the time in an earlier analysis of around 550 of the donors. Strong co-occurrence of HLA alleles, especially DR and DQ, made assigning TCR associations to individual alleles difficult. Most TCR sequences were seen in very few donors, while some public TCRs were found in many individuals. A few of the identified cytomegalovirus-associated TCR beta chains were confirmed in vitro to be specific for cytomegalovirus antigens. In a later analysis, 16,951 TCR beta sequences were associated with specific HLA alleles at a false discovery rate of 0.05. According to a later genetic analysis, donors in an Asian-associated ancestry cluster had fewer N-insertions in productive TCRs than the approximately 650-donor mean.

Preparation of the library involved the immunoSEQ multiplex PCR assay. The multiplex PCR relied on a mix of 60 forward primers for TCR Vbeta segments and 13 reverse primers for TCR Jbeta segments. Amplification of the CDR3 region of rearranged TCR beta genes was performed with a multiplex PCR assay on genomic DNA. The amplified TCR beta libraries were sequenced on the Illumina HiSeq System as 87-base-pair reads. Regarding the original processing steps: Across the roughly 600 repertoires, a later analysis counted roughly 84 million unique TCR beta chains, roughly 11 million of which were shared by at least two donors. A nearest-neighbor algorithm error-corrected the raw reads and collapsed the reads into unique sequences, merging closely related sequences to remove PCR and sequencing errors. Alignment of CDR3 sequences to IMGT reference sequences was used to assign V, D and J gene segments. For a sequence to be retained, at least a six-nucleotide match to both a V gene segment and a J gene segment was required. A rearrangement was called productive if the CDR3 had no stop codons and remained in frame with V and J, and every other rearrangement was called non-productive. CDR3 was defined by IMGT convention, running from the second conserved V-encoded cysteine to the conserved J-encoded phenylalanine. The earlier analysis of fewer than 700 of the donors excluded sequences that lacked an unambiguous match to a single V gene segment. An earlier analysis of 500 to 600 of the donors classified V segments as functional when productive rearrangements were above 56.7% and as segregating when the standard deviation between donors was above 5%. A statistical classification framework was developed to diagnose cytomegalovirus status using the catalog of TCR beta chain sequences. In a later analysis, TCR nucleotide sequences were compared against IMGT/GENE-DB human TR gene sequences so that V and J genes could be assigned. In a later analysis, CDR3 sequences and most-parsimonious VDJ recombination scenarios were assigned using the TCRdist pipeline. In a later analysis, each TCR beta chain was defined by its CDR3 amino acid sequence together with its V-gene family, and reads without a unique V-gene family were excluded. To address suspected cross-contamination and a sequencing artifact, a later analysis removed several hundred highly shared, low-generation-probability nucleotide sequences. In a later analysis, a clonal expansion index for each public chain was calculated from normalized within-repertoire ranks of inferred template counts. Generation probabilities in a later analysis came from a VDJ recombination model fitted to out-of-frame rearrangements, and those results were checked against IGoR. In a later analysis, hypergeometric tests were used to score TCR-TCR, TCR-HLA and TCR-CMV co-occurrence, with a repertoire-size bias correction applied to TCR pairs. In a later analysis, false discovery rates were estimated by permuting HLA or CMV assignments 20 times. In a later analysis, co-occurring TCRs were grouped using DBSCAN, with TCRdist sequence similarity added in when clustering inside HLA-allele-positive subsets. For co-occurrence clustering, repertoires with fewer than 30,000 or more than 120,000 public chains were excluded, along with roughly 5 repertoires with anomalous nucleotide sharing. Drawn from immuneACCESS, this table holds only the in-frame rearrangements with V and J called that TCRdb kept. Clones are partly lost; checked studies trace under half to an unresolved V gene and leave the rest unexplained. Clonal size and the V and J genes are those of that table, whereas D and trimming came from the DNA. The sample table lists about 160,000 clones, 70% to 80% of them with a count of one. The leading ten clones occupy 1.3% to 1.5% of the sample.

Reading from cysteine to phenylalanine, the CDR3 counts 14 amino acids. This entry keeps only the CDR3 DNA: 42 bases, framed from base 1. Trimming removed 4 bases from V and 8 bases from J, leaving 16 bases between the germline ends. CDR1 and CDR2 were assigned from the germline V gene (reference sequence) as SGHNT and YYREEE. The sequence was obtained from a man between 60 and 70 years old in good health and CMV-seronegative. The receptor chain draws on TRBV5-4 and TRBJ1-3, and possibly TRBD1, on 5 matching bases. Sequenced input: PBMCs. CDR3 sequence: CASSNKGRADTIYF. In nucleotide form, the sequence is TGTGCCAGCAGCAACAAGGGCAGGGCTGACACCATATATTTT.